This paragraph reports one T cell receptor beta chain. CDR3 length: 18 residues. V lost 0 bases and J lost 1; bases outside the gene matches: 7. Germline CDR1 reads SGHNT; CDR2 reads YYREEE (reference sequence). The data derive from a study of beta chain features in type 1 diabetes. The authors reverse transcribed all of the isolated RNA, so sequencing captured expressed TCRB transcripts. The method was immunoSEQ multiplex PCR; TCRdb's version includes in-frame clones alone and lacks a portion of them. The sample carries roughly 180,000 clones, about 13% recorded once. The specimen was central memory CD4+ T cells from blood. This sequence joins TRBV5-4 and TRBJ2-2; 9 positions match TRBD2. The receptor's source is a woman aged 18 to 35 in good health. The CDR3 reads CASSLGSRLAVNTGELFF. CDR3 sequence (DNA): TGTGCCAGCAGCTTGGGCTCGAGACTAGCGGTGAACACCGGGGAGCTGTTTTTT. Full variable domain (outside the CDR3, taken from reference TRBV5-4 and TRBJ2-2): ETGVTQSPTHLIKTRGQQVTLRCSSQSGHNTVSWYQQALGQGPQFIFQYYREEENGRGNFPPRFSGLQFPNYSSELNVNALELDDSALYLCASSLGSRLAVNTGELFFGEGSRLTVL.